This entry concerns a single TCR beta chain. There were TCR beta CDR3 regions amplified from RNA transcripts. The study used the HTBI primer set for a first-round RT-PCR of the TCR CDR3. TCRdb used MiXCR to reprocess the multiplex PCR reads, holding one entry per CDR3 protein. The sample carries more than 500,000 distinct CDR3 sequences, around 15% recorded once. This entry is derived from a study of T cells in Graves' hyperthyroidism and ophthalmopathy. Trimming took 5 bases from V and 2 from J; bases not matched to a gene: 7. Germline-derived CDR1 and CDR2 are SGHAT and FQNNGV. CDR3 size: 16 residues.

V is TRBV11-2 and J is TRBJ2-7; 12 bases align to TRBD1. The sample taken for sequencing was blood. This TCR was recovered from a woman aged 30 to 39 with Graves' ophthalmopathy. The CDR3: CASSPGQGANTYEQYF. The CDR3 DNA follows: TGTGCCAGCAGCCCGGGACAGGGGGCTAACACCTACGAGCAGTACTTC.